This T cell receptor (beta chain) was sequenced during a study of cytomegalovirus exposure and HLA in healthy donors. As for the study in general: Prior work identified 95 million to 120 million unique TCR beta sequences in 150 million to 200 million T cells. Study findings and constraints: Reportedly, HLA-A and HLA-B alleles of most subjects were accurately predicted from TCR beta.

Nominally healthy donors were sampled, though unrecorded immune exposures were likely. PCR used 60 Vbeta primers and 13 Jbeta primers. The data were produced by immunoSEQ multiplex PCR, yet TCRdb's version contains in-frame clones alone and is incomplete. With around 26,000 clones in the sample, the ten largest clones hold 17%. In the case of this clone: Its specificity is unknown.

The sample was PBMCs. The clonotype was recovered from a male donor in good health and CMV-seropositive.

Written as DNA, the CDR3 is TGTGCCAGCAGCCAAGATCGCAACTCGGCCTACAATGAGCAGTTCTTC. Amino acid sequence: CASSQDRNSAYNEQFF. The V and J genes are TRBV4-2 and TRBJ2-1, with D hard to call. V shed 0 bases and J shed 2 bases, with 11 bases lying between them. The CDR3 sequence is 16 residues long. Germline V gene sequence: CDR1 LGHNA, CDR2 YNFKEQ.